This TCR beta chain is drawn from a study of T cell responses to AZD1222 COVID-19 vaccine. Only in-frame clones appear in the TCRdb table, and some are missing; sequencing was by immunoSEQ multiplex PCR. The data hold around 81,000 clones, with roughly 80% observed a single time. Concerning this clone itself: What it recognizes is unknown.

The CDR3 spans 15 residues. Trimming left V 0 bases short and J 4 bases short, with 13 bases between. Per the germline V gene, CDR1 is LGHNA and CDR2 is YSLEER. Findings and caveats of the study: The peak T cell response came first, and repertoires were sampled only after it. Clonal diversity may have been underestimated in mostly white British donors.

The sample consisted of peripheral blood, taken on day 0 of AZD1222 vaccination. The clonotype comes from an adult in good health. The V call is TRBV4-3, the J call TRBJ2-7, with D hard to call. CDR3 in amino acids: CASSQDIGTQYEQYF. The DNA of the CDR3 is TGCGCCAGCAGCCAAGATATCGGCACTCAGTACGAGCAGTACTTC.